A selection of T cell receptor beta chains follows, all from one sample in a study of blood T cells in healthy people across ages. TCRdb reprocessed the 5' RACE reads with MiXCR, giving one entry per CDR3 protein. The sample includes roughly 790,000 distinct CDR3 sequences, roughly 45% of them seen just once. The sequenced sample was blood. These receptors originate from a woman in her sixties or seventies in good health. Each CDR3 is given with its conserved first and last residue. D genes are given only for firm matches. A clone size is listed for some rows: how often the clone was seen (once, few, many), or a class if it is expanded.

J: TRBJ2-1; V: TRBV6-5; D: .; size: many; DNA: TGTGCCAGCAGTGACCACGGGGGTTACAATGAGCAGTTCTTC; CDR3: CASSDHGGYNEQFF
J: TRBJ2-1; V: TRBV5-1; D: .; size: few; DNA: TGCGCCAGCAGCTTGGTTCTAAGCTCCTACAATGAGCAGTTCTTC; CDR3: CASSLVLSSYNEQFF
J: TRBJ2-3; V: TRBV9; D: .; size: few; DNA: TGTGCCAGCAGCCCCGCTGAGAATACGCAGTATTTT; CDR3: CASSPAENTQYF
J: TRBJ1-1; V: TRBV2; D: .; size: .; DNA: TGTGCCAGCAGTGAAATCGGCGGGGCGGACACTGAAGCTTTCTTT; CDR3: CASSEIGGADTEAFF
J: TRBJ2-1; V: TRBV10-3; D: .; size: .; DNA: TGTGCCATCAGTCCGCCGGAGTTACTGAACAATGAGCAGTTCTTC; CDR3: CAISPPELLNNEQFF
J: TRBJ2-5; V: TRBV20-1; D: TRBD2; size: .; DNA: TGCAGTGCTAGAGTCGACAGATTTTCTCTAGGACTAGCGGGAGGGACCCAAGAGACCCAGTACTTC; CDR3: CSARVDRFSLGLAGGTQETQYF
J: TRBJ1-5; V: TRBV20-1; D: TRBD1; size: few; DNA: TGCAGTGCTAAAATTTCGGGACAGGGGGATCAGCCCCAGCATTTT; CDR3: CSAKISGQGDQPQHF
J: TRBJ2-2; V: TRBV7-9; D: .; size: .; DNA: TGTGCCAGCAGCTTAAGGCGGCAGGGGACCACGGAAGGCACCGGGGAGCTGTCTTTT; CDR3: CASSLRRQGTTEGTGELSF
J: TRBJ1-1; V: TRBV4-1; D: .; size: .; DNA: TGCGCCAGCAGCTGGCACCGAAAAGAAGGGGTGGGGGCTTTCTTT; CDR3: CASSWHRKEGVGAFF
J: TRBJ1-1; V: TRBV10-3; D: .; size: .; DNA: TGTGCCATCAGTGAGTCGGTGGGGGAAGCTTTCTTT; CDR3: CAISESVGEAFF
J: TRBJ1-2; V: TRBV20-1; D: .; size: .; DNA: TGCAGTGCTGGACATACAGGGAATTCCGGAGGCTACACCTTC; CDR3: CSAGHTGNSGGYTF
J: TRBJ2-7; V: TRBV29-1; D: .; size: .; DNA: TGCAGCGTCTCCGACAAAAACTCCTACGAGCAGTACTTC; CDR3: CSVSDKNSYEQYF
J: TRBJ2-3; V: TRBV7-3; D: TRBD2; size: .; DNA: TGTGCCAGCAGCCGGGGCGGGGGTCCGTCACAGGATACGCAGTATTTT; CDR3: CASSRGGGPSQDTQYF
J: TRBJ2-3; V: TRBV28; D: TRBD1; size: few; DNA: TGTGCCAGTGAGACCCGGGACAGCACGCAGTATTTT; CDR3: CASETRDSTQYF
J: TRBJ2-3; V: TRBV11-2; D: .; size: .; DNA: TGTGCCAGCAGCTTAGAACGCGGTACGCAGTATTTT; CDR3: CASSLERGTQYF
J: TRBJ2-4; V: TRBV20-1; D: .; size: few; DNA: TGCAGTGCTGAGGTGGGGATGTGGGCCAAAAACATTCAGTACTTC; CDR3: CSAEVGMWAKNIQYF
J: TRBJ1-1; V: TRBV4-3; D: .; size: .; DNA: TGCGCCAGCAGCCAGGTCCGGGGGTGGAACACTGAAGCTTTCTTT; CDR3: CASSQVRGWNTEAFF
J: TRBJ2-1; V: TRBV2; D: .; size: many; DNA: TGTGCCAGCAAGAGGGCGGATTCCTACAATGAGCAGTTCTTC; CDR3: CASKRADSYNEQFF
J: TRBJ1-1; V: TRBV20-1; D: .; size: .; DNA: TGCAGTGCTCGCAAAGGACAGACCAAGGGGACTGAAGCTTTCTTT; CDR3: CSARKGQTKGTEAFF
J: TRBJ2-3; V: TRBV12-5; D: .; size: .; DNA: TGTGCTAGTGGTTTCGGAGAAACGGGCTCCTACACAGATACGCAGTATTTT; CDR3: CASGFGETGSYTDTQYF
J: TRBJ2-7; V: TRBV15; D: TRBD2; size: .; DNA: TGTGCCACCAGCAGAGGTCGAACTAGCGACGAGCAGTACTTC; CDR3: CATSRGRTSDEQYF
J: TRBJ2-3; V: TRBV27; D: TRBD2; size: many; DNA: TGTGCCAGCAGTCTCACTCCGTCGAGTAGCGGGACCAGCACAGATACGCAGTATTTT; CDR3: CASSLTPSSSGTSTDTQYF
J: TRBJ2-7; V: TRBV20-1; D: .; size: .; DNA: TGCAGTGCAAGATCGGGATTCACCTACGAGCAGTACTTC; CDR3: CSARSGFTYEQYF
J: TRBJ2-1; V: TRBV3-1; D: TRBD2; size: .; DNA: TGTGCCAGCAGCTCGACTAGCGGGGGGTACATCAATGAGCAGTTCTTC; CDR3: CASSSTSGGYINEQFF
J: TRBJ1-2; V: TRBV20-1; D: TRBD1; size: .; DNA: TGCAGTGCTCCGACAGGGGCCATCTATGGCTACACCTTC; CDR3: CSAPTGAIYGYTF
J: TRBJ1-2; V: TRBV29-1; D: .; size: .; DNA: TGCAGCGTGGATACAGGGATGAGAAGCTATGGCTACACCTTC; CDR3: CSVDTGMRSYGYTF
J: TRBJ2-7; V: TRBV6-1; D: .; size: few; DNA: TGTGCCAGCAGTGAAGCGATTAGGTACGAGCAGTACTTC; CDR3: CASSEAIRYEQYF
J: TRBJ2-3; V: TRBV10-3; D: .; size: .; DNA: TGTGCCATCAGCACAGGGGAGGGCACAGATACGCAGTATTTT; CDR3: CAISTGEGTDTQYF
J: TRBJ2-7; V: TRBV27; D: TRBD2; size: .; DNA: TGTGCCAGCAGGGGGGGACTAGCGATCCCCTACGAGCAGTACTTC; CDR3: CASRGGLAIPYEQYF
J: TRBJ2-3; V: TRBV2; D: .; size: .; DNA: TGTGCCAGCGGGTCCTCTAGGGTGGGTGGCACAGATACGCAGTATTTT; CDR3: CASGSSRVGGTDTQYF
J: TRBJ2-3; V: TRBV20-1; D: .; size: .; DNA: TGCAGTGCTAGAGCCGGGACTCATGGGTTAGATACGCAGTATTTT; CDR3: CSARAGTHGLDTQYF
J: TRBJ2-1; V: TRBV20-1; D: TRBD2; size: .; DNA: TGCAGTGCTGATGCCGGGACTAGCGGGAGAAATGAGCAGTTCTTC; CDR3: CSADAGTSGRNEQFF
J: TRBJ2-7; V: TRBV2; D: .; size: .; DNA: TGTGCCAGCACCCCAGGTATTGGTGTGCAGTACTTC; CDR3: CASTPGIGVQYF
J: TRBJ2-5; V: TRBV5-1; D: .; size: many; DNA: TGCGCCAGCAGCGTGGGGGGCCGGGAGACCCAGTACTTC; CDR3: CASSVGGRETQYF
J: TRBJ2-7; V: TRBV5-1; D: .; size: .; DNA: TGCGCCAGCGGGCGTGAGTCCTACGAGCAGTACTTC; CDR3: CASGRESYEQYF
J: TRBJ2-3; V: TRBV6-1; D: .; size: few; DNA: TGTGCCAGCAGGAAAAAAACAGATACGCAGTATTTT; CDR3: CASRKKTDTQYF
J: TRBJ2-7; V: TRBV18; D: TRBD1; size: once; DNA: TGTGCCAGCTCACCGGACAGGGTCGAGCAGTACTTC; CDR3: CASSPDRVEQYF
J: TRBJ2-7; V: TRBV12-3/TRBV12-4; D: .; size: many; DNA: TGTGCCAGCAGTTTAGGAGCGGTTTACGAGCAGTACTTC; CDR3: CASSLGAVYEQYF
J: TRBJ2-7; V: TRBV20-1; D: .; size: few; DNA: TGCAGTGCCCTCCCCAGGGATAGCTACGAGCAGTACTTC; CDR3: CSALPRDSYEQYF
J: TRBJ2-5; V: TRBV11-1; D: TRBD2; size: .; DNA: TGTGCCAGCAGCTTAGACTGGACTAGCTACGGGCAGTACTTC; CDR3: CASSLDWTSYGQYF
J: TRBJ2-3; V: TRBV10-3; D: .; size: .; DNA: TGTGCCATCAAGGAGGGGAGCACAGATACGCAGTATTTT; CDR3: CAIKEGSTDTQYF